The 15 T cell receptor beta chains listed next were all sequenced from one sample in a study of T cell responses to AZD1222 COVID-19 vaccine. Assay used: immunoSEQ multiplex PCR; TCRdb lists only in-frame clones, some missing. The table includes about 200,000 clones, roughly 92% detected once. Sequences were derived from peripheral blood, sampled 28 days after the second dose of the MenACWY control vaccine. The receptor source for this set is an adult who received the MenACWY meningococcal vaccine as a control.

This chain uses TRBV7-8 with TRBJ2-7; TRBD2 matches at 9 bases. This CDR3 comprises 16 residues. The trim removed 4 bases at V and 2 bases at J, leaving 9 bases unmatched. Germline CDR1 reads SGHVS; CDR2 reads FQNEAQ. The CDR3 DNA reads as TGTGCCAGCAGCTACGCAGAGCGGGAGGCCACCTACGAGCAGTACTTC. Amino acids: CASSYAEREATYEQYF.

This chain uses TRBV7-9 with TRBJ1-5; no clear D gene. The CDR3 is 16 amino acids. Trimming pared 1 base from V and 3 bases from J, leaving 13 bases between. CDR1 and CDR2 from the germline V gene are SEHNR and FQNEAQ (reference sequence). Here the CDR3 reads CASSLDIGSPNQPQHF. CDR3 DNA: TGTGCCAGCAGCTTAGATATCGGGTCGCCCAATCAGCCCCAGCATTTT.

The rearrangement uses TRBV27 and TRBJ2-7, with D perhaps TRBD1 (6 bases). Germline lookup yields CDR1 MNHEY and CDR2 SMNVEV (reference sequence). The V and J ends lost 6 bases and 6 bases respectively, with 12 bases between them. The CDR3 length is 12 residues. CDR3 bases: TGTGCCAGCAGGCGGACAGAAGCCGAGCAGTACTTC. Its protein product is CASRRTEAEQYF.

The chain links TRBV19 to TRBJ2-5, with TRBD2 as a possible D gene (6 bases). V dropped 7 bases and J dropped 0 bases, with 18 bases sitting between them. The germline V gene has CDR1 LNHDA and CDR2 SQIVND (reference sequence). The CDR3 consists of 16 residues. CDR3 protein: CASTGGTGAYQETQYF. As DNA, the CDR3 is TGTGCCAGTACTGGAGGGACTGGGGCGTACCAAGAGACCCAGTACTTC.

The rearrangement links TRBV11-3 to TRBJ2-1; TRBD2 matches 7 bases. The V gene's germline CDR1 is SGHNT and CDR2 YENEEA. This CDR3 contains 17 residues. The V segment lost 5 bases and the J segment 3 bases; nucleotides outside the gene matches: 13. The CDR3 spells CASSPHQVSGLYNEQFF. DNA for the CDR3: TGTGCCAGCAGCCCACATCAGGTTAGCGGGCTCTACAATGAGCAGTTCTTC.

This clone was seen only a few times. CDR3 protein: CASSLSGLYSYEQYF. CDR3 DNA: TGCGCCAGCAGCTTGTCAGGACTTTACTCCTACGAGCAGTACTTC. This chain connects TRBV5-1 to TRBJ2-7, with D possibly matching TRBD2 (5 bases). The length of the CDR3 is 15 residues. The V gene lost 1 base and the J gene lost 0 bases, with 11 bases spanning the gap. Per the germline V gene, CDR1 is SGHRS and CDR2 is YFSETQ.

A note on this clone: The sample contains more than one DNA sequence encoding this CDR3. The chain uses TRBV19 and TRBJ2-2; no clear D. The CDR3 spans 14 residues. Germline CDR1 and CDR2: LNHDA and SQIVND (reference sequence). Trimming left V 1 base short and J 1 base short, with 4 bases between. In DNA, the CDR3 is TGTGCCAGTAGTATAGGCGGGAACACCGGGGAGCTGTTTTTT. This gives the protein CASSIGGNTGELFF.

The V and J genes are TRBV21-1 and TRBJ2-4. TRBV21-1 is given as a pseudogene. This CDR3 comprises 20 residues. This CDR3 reads CASSKVLWDSSDRDKNIQYF. The CDR3 bases are TGTGCCAGCAGCAAAGTCCTATGGGATTCGTCCGATCGAGACAAAAACATTCAGTACTTC.

The V call is TRBV7-2, the J call TRBJ2-3; 8 bases are a match to TRBD2. The J segment lost 4 bases and the V segment lost 3 bases, leaving 3 bases of the junction unmatched. The CDR3 has 14 amino acids. CDR1 and CDR2 from the germline V gene are SGHTA and FQGNSA. The CDR3, as DNA: TGTGCCAGCAGCTTTGGACTAGCATCAGATACGCAGTATTTT. Amino acid sequence: CASSFGLASDTQYF.

This chain connects TRBV29-1 to TRBJ2-2; a possible D gene is TRBD1 (6 bases). CDR3 length: 13 residues. V was clipped by 8 bases and J by 1 base, with 11 bases between them. CDR1 and CDR2 (germline): SQVTM, ANQGSEA. As DNA, the CDR3 is TGCAGCTCTCGGACAGTGAACACCGGGGAGCTGTTTTTT. It yields the protein CSSRTVNTGELFF.

The chain couples TRBV30 to TRBJ2-3; D is possibly TRBD2 (6 bases). V lost 3 bases, J lost 2 bases, and 15 bases lay in between. This CDR3 comprises 15 residues. CDR1 is GTSNPN, CDR2 SVGIG, per germline (reference sequence). CDR3 coding DNA: TGTGCCTGGAGGGAGGGGCTAGGCGCCACAGATACGCAGTATTTT. Protein: CAWREGLGATDTQYF.

The rearrangement links TRBV19 to TRBJ1-4; TRBD1 aligns across 7 bases. Unmatched junction bases numbered 10, after V lost 4 bases and J lost 8 bases. CDR3 length: 15 residues. The germline V gene has CDR1 LNHDA and CDR2 SQIVND (reference sequence). The CDR3 loop is CASSTQPGQPEKLFF. CDR3 bases: TGTGCCAGTAGTACCCAACCGGGACAGCCCGAAAAACTGTTTTTT. Using reference TRBV19 and TRBJ1-4 for the parts outside the CDR3, the full variable domain is DGGITQSPKYLFRKEGQNVTLSCEQNLNHDAMYWYRQDPGQGLRLIYYSQIVNDFQKGDIAEGYSVSREKKESFPLTVTSAQKNPTAFYLCASSTQPGQPEKLFFGSGTQLSVL.

CDR3 sequence: CATSDLLSGDEQFF. CDR3 DNA sequence: TGTGCCACCAGTGATTTGCTGTCCGGCGATGAGCAGTTCTTC. This rearrangement joins TRBV24-1 to TRBJ2-1; no definite D call. CDR3 size: 14 residues. Germline CDR1 is KGHDR and CDR2 is SFDVKD. V was trimmed by 0 bases and J by 8 bases, leaving 10 bases between them.

This chain links TRBV3-1 (or the pseudogene TRBV3-2) with TRBJ1-2; perhaps TRBD1 as D (5 bases). CDR3 length: 13 residues. V gave up 3 bases and J gave up 4 bases, with 9 bases separating them. Per germline, CDR1 LGHDT and CDR2 YNNKEL (reference sequence). CDR3 loop: CASSQVGGYGYTF. DNA of the CDR3: TGTGCCAGCAGCCAGGTTGGGGGCTATGGCTACACCTTC.

The gene calls are TRBV5-1 and TRBJ1-2; 9 bases align to TRBD1. Germline V lookup: CDR1 SGHRS, CDR2 YFSETQ. Trimming at V came to 4 bases and at J to 4 bases, leaving 2 bases not matched to a gene. The CDR3 is made up of 13 amino acids. The DNA of the CDR3 is TGCGCCAGCAGCCCGGGACAGGGCTATGGCTACACCTTC. Translation gives CASSPGQGYGYTF.